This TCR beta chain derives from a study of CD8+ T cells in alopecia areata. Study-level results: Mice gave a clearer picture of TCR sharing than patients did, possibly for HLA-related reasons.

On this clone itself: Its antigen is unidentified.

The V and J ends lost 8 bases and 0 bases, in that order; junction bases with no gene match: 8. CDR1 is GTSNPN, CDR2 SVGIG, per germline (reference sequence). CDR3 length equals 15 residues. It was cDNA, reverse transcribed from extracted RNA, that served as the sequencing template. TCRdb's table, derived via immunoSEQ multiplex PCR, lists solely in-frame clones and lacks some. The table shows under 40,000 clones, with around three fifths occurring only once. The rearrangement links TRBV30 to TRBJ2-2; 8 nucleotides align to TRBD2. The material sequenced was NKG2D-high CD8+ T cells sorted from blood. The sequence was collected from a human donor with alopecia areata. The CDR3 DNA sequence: TGTGCCAGCGTCGGGAGGGCTACGAACACCGGGGAGCTGTTTTTT. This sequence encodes CASVGRATNTGELFF.